This TCR beta chain was identified during a study of blood T cells in healthy people across ages. PCR was performed a second time for about 6 to 12 cycles using a sample-barcoded 5' primer and a J-beta primer mix. Every molecule of cDNA carried a tag from a template-switch adaptor with 12 random nucleotides. TCRdb independently ran MiXCR on the 5' RACE reads; one entry per CDR3 protein. The sample has 890,000 or so distinct CDR3 sequences, 62% seen once; the top ten hold around a quarter. With respect to this clonotype: Antigen unknown.

The study's findings and limits: Investigators treated diversity estimates from one million T cells as underestimates.

Drawing of peripheral blood yielded about 10 milliliters from each donor. There are 13 residues in the CDR3. The germline V gene has CDR1 WSHSY and CDR2 SAAADI. V gave up 5 bases and J gave up 13 bases, with 18 bases separating them. This chain joins TRBV10-2 and TRBJ2-1; D might be TRBD1 or TRBD2, each matching 5 bases. The sequence came from a man aged 30 to 39 in good health. The material sequenced was blood. The CDR3 here is CASSRDRKETQFF. The DNA for the CDR3 is TGCGCCAGCAGTCGGGACCGTAAAGAGACCCAGTTCTTC.